The 21 T cell receptor beta chains in this list originate from one sample, sequenced in a study of T and B cells in COVID-19 patients. Multiplex PCR with BIOMED2 TRB-A/B primer pools amplified TRB rearrangements. TCRdb analysed the multiplex PCR reads with MiXCR anew, one entry per CDR3 protein. The repertoire has 4,100 or so distinct CDR3 sequences, approximately 20% of them found once; the top ten carry around 25%. TRB was amplified from about 250-500 ng of blood genomic DNA. Material: blood. These receptors were taken from a human donor with active COVID-19.

This clonotype qualifies as medium-sized. This rearrangement joins TRBV7-9 to TRBJ2-7; D may be TRBD2 (6 bases). The germline gives CDR1 SEHNR, CDR2 FQNEAQ (reference sequence). The CDR3 is 12 amino acids. V lost 4 bases and J 3 bases, leaving 7 bases between the germline ends. The CDR3 is CASSSDYYEQYF. DNA for the CDR3: TGTGCCAGCAGCTCGGACTACTACGAGCAGTACTTC.

To note about this clonotype: It is unclear where the CDR3 begins or ends on the DNA, so no DNA is shown, and the CDR3 is as TCRdb lists it. The J gene is TRBJ2-1, the V gene TRBV29-1; the table's D call, TRBD1, was not checked against the DNA. The CDR3 adds up to 22 amino acids, both ends counted. CDR1 and CDR2 (germline): SQVTM, ANQGSEA. The CDR3 region is CSLGTDTQYFGPGVSRGDEQFF.

This clonotype is deemed medium-sized. The chain recombines TRBV24-1 with TRBJ2-1; TRBD2 agrees at 7 bases. J lost 8 bases, V lost 5 bases, and 14 bases had no gene match. Germline CDR1 reads KGHDR; CDR2 reads SFDVKD. This CDR3 is 16 amino acids long. The CDR3: CATSGLGLGGTDEQFF. Written as DNA, the CDR3 is TGTGCCACCAGTGGGCTCGGACTAGGCGGGACGGATGAGCAGTTCTTC.

This clonotype is medium-sized (0.01 to 0.1%) by share. V gene TRBV5-4 combines with J gene TRBJ1-1; the D is unclear. This CDR3 comprises 13 residues. V gave up 3 bases and J gave up 3 bases, with 9 bases separating them. CDR1 is SGHNT and CDR2 is YYREEE in the germline V gene (reference sequence). CDR3 region: CASSYGRYTEAFF. CDR3 DNA sequence: TGTGCCAGCAGCTATGGACGGTACACTGAAGCTTTCTTT.

This chain links TRBV7-9 with TRBJ2-2; D ambiguous. Germline CDR1 SEHNR, CDR2 FQNEAQ (reference sequence). Trimming removed 3 bases from V and 5 bases from J, with 10 bases in between. This CDR3 has 14 residues. This chain's CDR3 is CASSFTGQTGELFF. The CDR3 DNA sequence: TGTGCCAGCAGCTTTACCGGGCAAACCGGGGAGCTGTTTTTT.

The chain is built from TRBV5-5 and TRBJ2-1, with 7 bases fitting TRBD1. The CDR3 consists of 14 residues. After removal of 4 bases from V and 9 bases from J, the junction contained 10 bases not matched to a gene. Germline CDR1 and CDR2: SGHKS and YYEKEE (reference sequence). In DNA, the CDR3 is TGTGCCAGCAGCAGAACCGGGACAGCAACTGAGCAGTTCTTC. Translating gives CASSRTGTATEQFF.

This clonotype has just one count. A clone one base away is much larger, so this may be a read error. This chain connects TRBV12-3 or TRBV12-4 to TRBJ1-1; D gene ambiguous. The CDR3 has 14 residues. V was clipped by 1 base and J by 1 base, with 7 bases between them. This CDR3 reads CASSLGQRNTEAFF. As DNA, the CDR3 is TGTGCCAGCAGTTTAGGGCAGCGGAACACTGAAGCTTTCTTT.

This clonotype is categorized as large. This chain connects TRBV19 to TRBJ2-6, with D possibly TRBD1 on 6 matching bases. The CDR3 spans 15 residues. Trimming pared 4 bases from V and 4 bases from J, leaving 11 bases between. Germline V gene sequence: CDR1 LNHDA, CDR2 SQIVND (reference sequence). CDR3 in amino acids: CASSRDGTGANVLTF. The CDR3 nucleotides read TGTGCCAGTAGTAGGGACGGGACAGGGGCCAACGTCCTGACTTTC.

This chain connects TRBV5-5 to TRBJ2-1, with 7 bases matching TRBD1. The CDR3 extends over 13 amino acids. V lost 4 bases to trimming and J lost 9 bases; unmatched junction nucleotides: 7. Germline V gene lookup returns CDR1 SGHKS and CDR2 YYEKEE (reference sequence). CDR3 nucleotide sequence: TGTGCCAGCAGCCCCGGGACAGCAACTGAGCAGTTCTTC. Protein sequence: CASSPGTATEQFF. Filled out from reference TRBV5-5 and TRBJ2-1, the complete variable domain reads DAGVTQSPTHLIKTRGQQVTLRCSPISGHKSVSWYQQVLGQGPQFIFQYYEKEERGRGNFPDRFSARQFPNYSSELNVNALLLGDSALYLCASSPGTATEQFFGPGTRLTVL.

The gene calls are TRBV6-6 and TRBJ1-2; 7 bases map to TRBD1. Trimming removed 0 bases from V and 8 bases from J; junction bases left unmatched: 15. CDR1 and CDR2 from the germline V gene are MNHNY and SVGAGI (reference sequence). This CDR3 spans 17 amino acids. CDR3 coding DNA: TGTGCCAGCAGTTACTCGAGGGTCTGGGACAGCGGGTTAGGCTACACCTTC. Its translation is CASSYSRVWDSGLGYTF.

The chain uses TRBV19 and TRBJ2-1; TRBD2 aligns across 12 bases. V trimming: 9 bases; J trimming: 9 bases; junction bases outside the gene matches: 3. The CDR3 totals 12 residues. Germline V gene lookup returns CDR1 LNHDA and CDR2 SQIVND (reference sequence). The CDR3 nucleotides read TGTGCCAGCCTGACTAGCGGGAGTGAGCAGTTCTTC. Amino acids: CASLTSGSEQFF.

In its sample, this clonotype is medium-sized. The chain carries TRBV18 and TRBJ2-3, with D hard to call. The length of the CDR3 is 13 residues. CDR1 is KGHSH and CDR2 is LQKENI in the germline V gene. V lost 4 bases, J lost 4 bases, and 9 bases lay in between. The CDR3 region is CASSLTTADTQYF. The CDR3 coding sequence is TGTGCCAGCTCACTAACTACAGCAGATACGCAGTATTTT.

By share of the sample, this clonotype is medium-sized. The rearrangement joins TRBV5-6 to TRBJ2-5; 9 bases are shared with TRBD1. The V and J ends lost 4 bases and 5 bases, in that order; junction bases with no gene match: 6. Germline V CDR1 and CDR2: SGHDT, YYEEEE. CDR3 length: 14 amino acids. The CDR3 spells CASSLTGGLETQYF. CDR3 coding DNA: TGTGCCAGCAGCCTAACAGGGGGCTTGGAGACCCAGTACTTC.

The rearrangement uses TRBV18 and TRBJ2-7; TRBD2 aligns across 14 bases. The V gene end was trimmed by 3 bases and the J gene end by 8 bases; junction bases not matched to a gene: 3. The CDR3 has 14 residues. The germline V gene encodes CDR1 KGHSH and CDR2 LQKENI. The CDR3 sequence: CASSPGTSGRKQYF. The CDR3 nucleotides read TGTGCCAGCTCACCGGGGACTAGCGGGAGAAAGCAGTACTTC.

J is TRBJ1-2 and V is TRBV5-1; D is unclear. V was clipped by 1 base and J by 4 bases, with 11 bases between them. This CDR3 is built from 14 residues. Germline V gene sequence: CDR1 SGHRS, CDR2 YFSETQ. CDR3 sequence: CASSLTQVGYGYTF. The DNA for the CDR3 is TGCGCCAGCAGCTTGACCCAGGTGGGCTATGGCTACACCTTC. The whole variable domain, remainder taken from reference TRBV5-1 and TRBJ1-2, is KAGVTQTPRYLIKTRGQQVTLSCSPISGHRSVSWYQQTPGQGLQFLFEYFSETQRNKGNFPGRFSGRQFSNSRSEMNVSTLELGDSALYLCASSLTQVGYGYTFGSGTRLTVV.

Judged by abundance, this clonotype is medium-sized (0.01 to 0.1%). The V gene is TRBV30, the J gene TRBJ2-7, with 7 bases fitting TRBD2. Germline V gene sequence: CDR1 GTSNPN, CDR2 SVGIG (reference sequence). CDR3 length equals 15 residues. The V and J ends lost 0 bases and 3 bases, in that order; junction bases with no gene match: 8. The CDR3 protein is CAWSVREGPFYEQYF. CDR3 bases: TGTGCCTGGAGTGTAAGGGAGGGCCCATTCTACGAGCAGTACTTC.

V usage is TRBV4-3 and J usage is TRBJ1-5, with TRBD1 as a possible D gene (5 bases). V dropped 0 bases and J dropped 1 base, with 10 bases sitting between them. CDR1 is LGHNA and CDR2 is YSLEER in the germline V gene. CDR3 length: 16 amino acids. CDR3 amino acids: CASSQDPRGSNQPQHF. Written as DNA, the CDR3 is TGCGCCAGCAGCCAAGATCCTAGGGGAAGCAATCAGCCCCAGCATTTT.

This clonotype is labeled medium-sized. The chain couples TRBV6-2 or TRBV6-3 to TRBJ2-7; 7 positions agree with TRBD2. The CDR3 has 13 amino acids. The V gene's germline CDR1 is MNHEY and CDR2 SVGEGT. The ends lost 11 bases at V and 1 base at J; junction bases unmatched: 8. CDR3 in amino acids: CAGRSGVSYEQYF. The CDR3 nucleotides read TGTGCCGGACGGAGCGGGGTTTCCTACGAGCAGTACTTC.

This clonotype was seen at least ten times. V and J are TRBV12-3 or TRBV12-4 and TRBJ2-5; 8 bases align to TRBD2. V shed 1 base and J 7 bases; nucleotides not matched to a gene: 11. The CDR3 is 16 residues long. This chain's CDR3 is CASSLVSFRSGGTQYF. The CDR3 coding sequence is TGTGCCAGCAGTTTAGTCTCCTTTCGGAGCGGGGGGACCCAGTACTTC.

The J gene is TRBJ1-2, the V gene TRBV28, with a possible D match to TRBD1 (5 bases). The CDR3 totals 14 residues. Trimming stripped 2 bases from V and 5 bases from J, with 12 bases between. Germline V gene sequence: CDR1 MDHEN, CDR2 SYDVKM. CDR3 loop: CASSLGRGSYGYTF. The CDR3, as DNA: TGTGCCAGCAGTTTAGGTCGGGGGAGTTATGGCTACACCTTC.

The DNA of the CDR3 is TGTGCCAGCAGCCAGGAAACCCTTCGGACTGAAGCTTTCTTT. Translated, it gives CASSQETLRTEAFF. This chain joins TRBV14 and TRBJ1-1; D call uncertain. Germline CDR1 SGHDN, CDR2 FVKESK. CDR3 length equals 14 residues. The V end was cut by 3 bases, the J end by 5 bases, with 13 bases between.